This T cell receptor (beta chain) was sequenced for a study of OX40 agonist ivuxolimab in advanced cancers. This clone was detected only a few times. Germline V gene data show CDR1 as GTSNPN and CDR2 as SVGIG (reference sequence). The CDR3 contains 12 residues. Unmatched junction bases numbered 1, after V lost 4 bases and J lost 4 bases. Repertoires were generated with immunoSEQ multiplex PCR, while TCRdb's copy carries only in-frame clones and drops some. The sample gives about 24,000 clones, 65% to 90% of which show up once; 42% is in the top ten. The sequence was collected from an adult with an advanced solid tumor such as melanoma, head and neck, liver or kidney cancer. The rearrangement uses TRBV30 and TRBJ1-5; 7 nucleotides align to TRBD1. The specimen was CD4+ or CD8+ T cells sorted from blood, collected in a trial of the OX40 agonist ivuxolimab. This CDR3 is CAWTQGNQPQHF. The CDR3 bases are TGTGCCTGGACACAGGGGAATCAGCCCCAGCATTTT.